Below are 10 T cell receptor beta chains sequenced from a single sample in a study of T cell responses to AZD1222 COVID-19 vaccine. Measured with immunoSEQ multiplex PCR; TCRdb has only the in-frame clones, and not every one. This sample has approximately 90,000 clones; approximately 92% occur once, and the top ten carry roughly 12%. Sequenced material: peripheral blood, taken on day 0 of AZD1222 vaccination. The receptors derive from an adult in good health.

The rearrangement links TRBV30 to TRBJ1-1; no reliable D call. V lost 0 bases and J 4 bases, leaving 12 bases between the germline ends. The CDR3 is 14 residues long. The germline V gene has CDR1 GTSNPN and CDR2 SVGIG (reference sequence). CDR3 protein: CAWSVMTVGTEAFF. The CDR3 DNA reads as TGTGCCTGGAGTGTAATGACCGTCGGCACTGAAGCTTTCTTT.

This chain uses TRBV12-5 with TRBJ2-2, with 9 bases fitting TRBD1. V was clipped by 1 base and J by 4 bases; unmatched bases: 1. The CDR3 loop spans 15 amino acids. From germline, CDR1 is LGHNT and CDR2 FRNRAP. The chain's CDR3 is CASGLGTGATGELFF. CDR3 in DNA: TGTGCTAGTGGTTTGGGGACAGGGGCCACCGGGGAGCTGTTTTTT. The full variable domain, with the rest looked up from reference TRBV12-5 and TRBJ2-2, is DARVTQTPRHKVTEMGQEVTMRCQPILGHNTVFWYRQTMMQGLELLAYFRNRAPLDDSGMPKDRFSAEMPDATLATLKIQPSEPRDSAVYFCASGLGTGATGELFFGEGSRLTVL.

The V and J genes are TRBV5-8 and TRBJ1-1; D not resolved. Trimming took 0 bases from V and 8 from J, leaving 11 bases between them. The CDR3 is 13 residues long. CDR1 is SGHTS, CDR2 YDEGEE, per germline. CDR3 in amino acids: CASSLAGTREAFF. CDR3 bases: TGTGCCAGCAGCTTGGCCGGCACCCGCGAAGCTTTCTTT.

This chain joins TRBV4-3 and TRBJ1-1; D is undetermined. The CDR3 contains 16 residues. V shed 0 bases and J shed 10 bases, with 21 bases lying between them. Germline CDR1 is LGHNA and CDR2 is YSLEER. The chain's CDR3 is CASSQDIAGSPRRAFF. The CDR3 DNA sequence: TGCGCCAGCAGCCAAGATATTGCGGGGAGCCCTCGGCGAGCTTTCTTT.

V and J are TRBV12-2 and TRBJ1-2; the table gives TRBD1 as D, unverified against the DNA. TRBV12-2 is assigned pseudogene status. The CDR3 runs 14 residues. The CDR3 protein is CASRRPGQGWGYTF. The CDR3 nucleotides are TGTGCAAGTCGCAGACCTGGACAGGGCTGGGGCTACACCTTC.

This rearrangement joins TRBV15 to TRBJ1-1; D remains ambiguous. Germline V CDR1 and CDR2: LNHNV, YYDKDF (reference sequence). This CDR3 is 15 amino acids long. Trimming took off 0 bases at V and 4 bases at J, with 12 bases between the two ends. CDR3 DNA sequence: TGTGCCACCAGCAGAGATTTCGGGGAGGGCACTGAAGCTTTCTTT. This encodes CATSRDFGEGTEAFF.

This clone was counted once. The CDR3: CASSQDRHSAFF. The DNA for the CDR3 is TGTGCCAGCAGCCAGGACCGTCACTCAGCTTTCTTT. This chain uses TRBV11-2 with TRBJ1-1; D gene uncertain. The CDR3 extends over 12 amino acids. Germline V gene sequence: CDR1 SGHAT, CDR2 FQNNGV. Between the trimmed V and J ends, which lost 5 bases and 10 bases, there was a span of 14 bases.

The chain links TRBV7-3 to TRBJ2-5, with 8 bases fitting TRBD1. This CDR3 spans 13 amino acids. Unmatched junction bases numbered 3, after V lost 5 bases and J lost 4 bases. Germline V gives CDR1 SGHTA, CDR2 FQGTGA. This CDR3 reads CASSETGVETQYF. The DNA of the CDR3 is TGTGCCAGCAGCGAGACAGGGGTAGAGACCCAGTACTTC.

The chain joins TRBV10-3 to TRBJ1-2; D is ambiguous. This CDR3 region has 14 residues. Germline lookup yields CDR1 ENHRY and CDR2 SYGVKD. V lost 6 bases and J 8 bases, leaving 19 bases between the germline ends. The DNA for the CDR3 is TGTGCCATCAGGGATAACCAAGGCACTAACGGCTACACCTTC. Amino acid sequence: CAIRDNQGTNGYTF.

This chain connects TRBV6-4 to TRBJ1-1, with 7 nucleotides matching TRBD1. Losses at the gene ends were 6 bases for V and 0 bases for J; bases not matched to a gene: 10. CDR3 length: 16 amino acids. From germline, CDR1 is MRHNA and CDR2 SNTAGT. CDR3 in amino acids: CASSEQGRYLNTEAFF. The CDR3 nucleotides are TGTGCCAGCAGCGAACAGGGGCGGTATTTGAACACTGAAGCTTTCTTT.